Below, 15 T cell receptor beta chains from the same sample are listed, as sequenced in a study of radiotherapy plus CTLA-4 blockade in lung cancer. TCRdb keeps only in-frame clones here, not all; method: immunoSEQ multiplex PCR. The profile shows around 44,000 clones, 75% to 90% of them singletons. The starting material was peripheral blood, obtained from a patient treated with radiotherapy plus ipilimumab. These receptors all stem from a human donor with non-small cell lung cancer that progressed on radiotherapy plus ipilimumab. Some clones in this sample may be carry-over from other donors' samples.

CDR3 in DNA: TGTGCCAGCAGTCTAGGTTTCCAAGAGACCCAGTACTTC. Residues: CASSLGFQETQYF. This chain uses TRBV11-2 with TRBJ2-5; D uncertain. Germline CDR1 and CDR2: SGHAT and FQNNGV. CDR3 length equals 13 residues. The V end was cut by 6 bases, the J end by 1 base, with 9 bases between.

The genes are TRBV11-3 and TRBJ2-3; D uncertain. CDR1 is SGHNT, CDR2 YENEEA, per germline. Trimming removed 5 bases at V and 6 bases at J, with 15 bases between. This CDR3 is built from 14 residues. Here the CDR3 DNA reads TGTGCCAGCAGCCCCGACCCAAGCAGGGATACGCAGTATTTT. As protein: CASSPDPSRDTQYF.

The V call is TRBV19, the J call TRBJ1-6; 11 bases align to TRBD1. CDR1 and CDR2 from the germline V gene are LNHDA and SQIVND (reference sequence). The CDR3 sequence is 16 residues long. V was pared by 7 bases and J by 4 bases, with 6 bases of the junction left unmatched. The chain's CDR3 is CASTWTGGAYNSPLHF. The CDR3 DNA is TGTGCCAGTACTTGGACAGGGGGCGCATATAATTCACCCCTCCACTTT.

The J gene is TRBJ2-1, the V gene TRBV29-1; D is unclear. This CDR3 region has 12 residues. The germline V gene encodes CDR1 SQVTM and CDR2 ANQGSEA. V gave up 6 bases and J gave up 6 bases, with 12 bases separating them. The CDR3 spells CSVHYGGNEQFF. DNA for the CDR3: TGCAGCGTCCATTACGGCGGCAATGAGCAGTTCTTC.

The chain has TRBV9 and TRBJ2-5; 9 bases agree with TRBD1. The germline gives CDR1 SGDLS, CDR2 YYNGEE. V trimming: 3 bases; J trimming: 4 bases; junction bases outside the gene matches: 7. There are 15 residues in the CDR3. This CDR3 is CASSADTGGRETQYF. The CDR3 bases are TGTGCCAGCAGCGCCGACACAGGGGGCAGAGAGACCCAGTACTTC.

The chain is built from TRBV29-1 and TRBJ2-3, with 9 bases fitting TRBD1. The CDR3 has 15 residues. J gave up 2 bases and V 4 bases, and 7 bases lay outside the gene matches. Germline V lookup: CDR1 SQVTM, CDR2 ANQGSEA. The DNA for the CDR3 is TGCAGCGTTGGGGGACAGGGTATGGTCACAGATACGCAGTATTTT. Protein sequence: CSVGGQGMVTDTQYF.

This sequence joins TRBV6-4 and TRBJ2-3, with D unresolved. Trimming took off 6 bases at V and 0 bases at J, with 10 bases between the two ends. Germline CDR1 MRHNA, CDR2 SNTAGT. The CDR3 loop spans 14 amino acids. The CDR3, as DNA: TGTGCCAGCAGCGGAGACGATAGCACAGATACGCAGTATTTT. Its protein is CASSGDDSTDTQYF.

The chain employs TRBV2 and TRBJ1-1; 11 bases are shared with TRBD1. Germline CDR1 reads SNHLY; CDR2 reads FYNNEI. The V segment lost 4 bases and the J segment 7 bases; nucleotides outside the gene matches: 5. The CDR3 length is 14 residues. The CDR3 DNA is TGTGCCAGCAGTGCGAGGACAGGGGGCTTTGAAGCTTTCTTT. Translating it yields CASSARTGGFEAFF.

The rearrangement links TRBV10-2 to TRBJ2-1, with 10 bases lining up with TRBD2. CDR1 WSHSY and CDR2 SAAADI come from the germline V gene. The CDR3 runs 20 residues. After removal of 2 bases from V and 4 bases from J, the junction contained 17 bases not matched to a gene. CDR3 sequence reads: CASSEPGLAAIPGAYNEQFF. As DNA, the CDR3 is TGCGCCAGCAGTGAGCCAGGACTAGCGGCAATCCCAGGGGCTTACAATGAGCAGTTCTTC.

V is TRBV18 and J is TRBJ1-1; D perhaps matches TRBD1 (5 bases). Germline CDR1 reads KGHSH; CDR2 reads LQKENI. The CDR3 contains 12 residues. V dropped 5 bases and J dropped 11 bases, with 15 bases sitting between them. As DNA, the CDR3 is TGTGCCAGCTCATCAGTATCAGGGAATGCTTTCTTT. Its protein is CASSSVSGNAFF.

The chain uses TRBV6-1 and TRBJ1-5, with unresolved D. CDR1 and CDR2 (germline): MNHNS, SASEGT. The length of the CDR3 is 14 residues. V gave up 8 bases and J gave up 6 bases, with 17 bases separating them. The CDR3 sequence is CASPSKEGGQPQHF. CDR3 nucleotides: TGTGCCAGCCCCTCTAAGGAGGGAGGTCAGCCCCAGCATTTT.

V gene TRBV4-1 combines with J gene TRBJ1-1; D perhaps matches TRBD1 (6 bases). V was cut by 4 bases and J by 3 bases, with 21 bases left in between. The CDR3 loop spans 17 amino acids. Germline CDR1 is MGHRA and CDR2 is YSYEKL. The CDR3 is CASSPQGRGGSDTEAFF. Here the CDR3 DNA reads TGCGCCAGCAGCCCCCAAGGCAGAGGGGGTTCGGACACTGAAGCTTTCTTT.

The J gene is TRBJ2-1, the V gene TRBV7-7, with TRBD2 identical over 9 bases. From germline, CDR1 is SSHAT and CDR2 FNYEAQ (reference sequence). This CDR3 has 15 residues. The J segment lost 9 bases and the V segment lost 1 base, leaving 7 bases of the junction unmatched. CDR3 sequence reads: CASSLGSGSNIEQFF. The CDR3 DNA follows: TGTGCCAGCAGCTTAGGTAGCGGGAGTAATATTGAGCAGTTCTTC. The variable domain in full, with the rest retrieved from reference TRBV7-7 and TRBJ2-1, is GAGVSQSPRYKVTKRGQDVTLRCDPISSHATLYWYQQALGQGPEFLTYFNYEAQPDKSGLPSDRFSAERPEGSISTLTIQRTEQRDSAMYRCASSLGSGSNIEQFFGPGTRLTVL.

The chain has TRBV9 and TRBJ2-7; 12 nucleotides agree with TRBD2. The CDR3 runs to 15 residues. CDR1 and CDR2 (germline): SGDLS, YYNGEE. Unmatched junction bases numbered 3, after V lost 4 bases and J lost 1 base. CDR3 amino acids: CASSKTSGGSYEQYF. The DNA for the CDR3 is TGTGCCAGCAGCAAAACTAGCGGGGGGTCCTACGAGCAGTACTTC.

This sequence joins TRBV18 and TRBJ2-2; the D gene is possibly TRBD2 (6 bases). Trimming pared 2 bases from V and 3 bases from J, leaving 10 bases between. The CDR3 length is 15 residues. Germline loops: CDR1 KGHSH, CDR2 LQKENI. CDR3 sequence reads: CASSPVPGDTGELFF. The DNA of the CDR3 is TGTGCCAGCTCACCAGTTCCGGGAGACACCGGGGAGCTGTTTTTT.